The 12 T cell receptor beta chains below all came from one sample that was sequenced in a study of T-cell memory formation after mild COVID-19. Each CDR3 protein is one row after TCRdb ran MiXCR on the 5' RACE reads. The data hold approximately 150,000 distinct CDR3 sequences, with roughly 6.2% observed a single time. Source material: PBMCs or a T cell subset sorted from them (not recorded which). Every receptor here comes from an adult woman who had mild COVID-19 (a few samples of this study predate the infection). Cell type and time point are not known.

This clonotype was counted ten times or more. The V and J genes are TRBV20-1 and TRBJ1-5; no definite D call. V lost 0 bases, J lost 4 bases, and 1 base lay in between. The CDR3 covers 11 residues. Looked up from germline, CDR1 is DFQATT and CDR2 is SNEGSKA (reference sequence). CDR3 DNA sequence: TGCAGTGCTAGAGAAAATCAGCCCCAGCATTTT. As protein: CSARENQPQHF.

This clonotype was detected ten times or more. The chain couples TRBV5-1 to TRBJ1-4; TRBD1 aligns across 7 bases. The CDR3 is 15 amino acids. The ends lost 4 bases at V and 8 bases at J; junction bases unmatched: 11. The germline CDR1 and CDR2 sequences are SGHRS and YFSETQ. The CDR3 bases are TGCGCCAGCAGCCCGGACAGGTCCCGGGGGGAAAAACTGTTTTTT. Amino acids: CASSPDRSRGEKLFF.

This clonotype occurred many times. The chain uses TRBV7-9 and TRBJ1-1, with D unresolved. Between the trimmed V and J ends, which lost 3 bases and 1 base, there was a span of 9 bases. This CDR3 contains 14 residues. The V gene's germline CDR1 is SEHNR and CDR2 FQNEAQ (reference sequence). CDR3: CASSFKVPNTEAFF. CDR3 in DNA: TGTGCCAGCAGCTTCAAGGTGCCGAACACTGAAGCTTTCTTT.

In nucleotides, the CDR3 is TGTGCCAGCAGCTACAGGGGGCGAAACACCGGGGAGCTGTTTTTT. It is translated as CASSYRGRNTGELFF. V and J are TRBV11-1 and TRBJ2-2; 9 bases map to TRBD1. The CDR3 totals 15 residues. From germline, CDR1 is SGHAT and CDR2 FQDESV (reference sequence). V shed 4 bases and J 2 bases; nucleotides not matched to a gene: 2.

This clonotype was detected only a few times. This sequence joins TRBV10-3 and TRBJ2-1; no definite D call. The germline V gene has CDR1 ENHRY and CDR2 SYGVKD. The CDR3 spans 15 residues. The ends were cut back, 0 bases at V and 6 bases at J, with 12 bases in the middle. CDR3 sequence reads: CAISESSGMGNEQFF. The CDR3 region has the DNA TGTGCCATCAGTGAGTCTAGTGGGATGGGCAATGAGCAGTTCTTC.

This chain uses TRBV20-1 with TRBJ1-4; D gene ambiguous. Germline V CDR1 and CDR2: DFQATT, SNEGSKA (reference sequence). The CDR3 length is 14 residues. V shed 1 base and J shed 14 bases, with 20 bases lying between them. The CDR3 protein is CSARAGSSSTPLFF. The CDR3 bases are TGCAGTGCTAGAGCGGGGTCGTCTAGTACTCCTCTGTTTTTT.

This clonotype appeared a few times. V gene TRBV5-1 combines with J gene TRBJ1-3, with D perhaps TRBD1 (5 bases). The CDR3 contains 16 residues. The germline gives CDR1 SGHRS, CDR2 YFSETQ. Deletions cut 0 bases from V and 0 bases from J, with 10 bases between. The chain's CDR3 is CASSLAPGDSGNTIYF. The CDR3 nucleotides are TGCGCCAGCAGCTTGGCCCCGGGGGACTCTGGAAACACCATATATTTT.

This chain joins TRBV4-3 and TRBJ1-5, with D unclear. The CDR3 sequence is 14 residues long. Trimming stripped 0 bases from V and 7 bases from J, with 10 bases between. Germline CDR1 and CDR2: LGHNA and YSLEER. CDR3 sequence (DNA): TGCGCCAGCAGCCAAGACCCGGTGGGACAGCCCCAGCATTTT. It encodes CASSQDPVGQPQHF.

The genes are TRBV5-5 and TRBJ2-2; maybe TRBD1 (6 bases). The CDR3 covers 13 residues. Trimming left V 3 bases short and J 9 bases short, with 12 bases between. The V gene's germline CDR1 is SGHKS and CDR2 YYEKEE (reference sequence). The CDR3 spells CASSWETGRELFF. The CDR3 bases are TGTGCCAGCAGCTGGGAGACAGGAAGGGAGCTGTTTTTT.

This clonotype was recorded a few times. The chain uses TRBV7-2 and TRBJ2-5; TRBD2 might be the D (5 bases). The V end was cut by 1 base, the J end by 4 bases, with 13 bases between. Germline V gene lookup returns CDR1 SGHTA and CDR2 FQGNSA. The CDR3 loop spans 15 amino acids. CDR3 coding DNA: TGTGCCAGCAGCTTAGAAGGGATTAGCGCAGAGACCCAGTACTTC. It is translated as CASSLEGISAETQYF.

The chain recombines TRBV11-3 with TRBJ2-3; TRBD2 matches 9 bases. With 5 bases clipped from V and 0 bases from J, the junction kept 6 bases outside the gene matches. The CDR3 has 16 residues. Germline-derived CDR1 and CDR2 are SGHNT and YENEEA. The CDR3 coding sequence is TGTGCCAGCAGCAGTAGCGGGAGTTGGAGCACAGATACGCAGTATTTT. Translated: CASSSSGSWSTDTQYF.

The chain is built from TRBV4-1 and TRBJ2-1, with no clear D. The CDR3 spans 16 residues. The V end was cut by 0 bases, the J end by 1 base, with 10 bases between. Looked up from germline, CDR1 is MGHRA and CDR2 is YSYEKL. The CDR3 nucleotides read TGCGCCAGCAGCCAAGATAGCAGTGGATCCTACAATGAGCAGTTCTTC. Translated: CASSQDSSGSYNEQFF.